The rows below give T cell receptor beta chains drawn from one sample of a study of T-cell reconstitution after alpha-beta-depleted transplantation in children. In TCRdb, the PCR reads were re-called with MiXCR into one record per CDR3 protein. The profile shows about 580,000 distinct CDR3 sequences, roughly 24% of them singletons. The specimen was PBMCs, mostly from graft donor cells, collected 360 days after TCRalphabeta/CD19-depleted stem cell transplant. These receptors originate from a boy under two years old who had a stem cell transplant for acute myeloid leukemia, so the T cells may come from the graft donor. The CDR3 runs from the conserved cysteine through the conserved F or W. A D gene is named only where the DNA matches it firmly. Clone sizes are given selectively: once, few, many, or a class where the clone is expanded.

TRBV5-6	TRBJ1-2	-	few	TGTGCCAGCAGGAGTGACCTGGGTCGTCCCTACACCTTC	CASRSDLGRPYTF
TRBV18	TRBJ1-2	-	-	TGTGCCAGCTCGGAAAATATACAATACTATGGCTACACCTTC	CASSENIQYYGYTF
TRBV11-1	TRBJ2-5	TRBD2	-	TGTGCCAGCAGCTTAGGAGCGGGGACGTACCAAGAGACCCAGTACTTC	CASSLGAGTYQETQYF
TRBV7-9	TRBJ2-1	-	many	TGTGCCAGCAGCTTAGCGGGGGCAGCGCCAAGAAACAATGAGCAGTTCTTC	CASSLAGAAPRNNEQFF
TRBV12-3/TRBV12-4	TRBJ1-1	TRBD1	-	TGTGCCAGCAGACCCGACAGGGTACTGGCTTTCTTT	CASRPDRVLAFF
TRBV4-3	TRBJ2-2	TRBD1	once	TGCGCCAGCAGCACCGGGACAGGGTGGCCCGGGGAGCTGTTTTTT	CASSTGTGWPGELFF
TRBV6-1	TRBJ1-5	-	few	TGTGCCAGCAGTGAGGACCGAAATCAGCCCCAGCATTTT	CASSEDRNQPQHF
TRBV13	TRBJ2-1	-	-	TGTGCCAGCAGCTTAGCGTGGACAGACAATGAGCAGTTCTTC	CASSLAWTDNEQFF
TRBV28	TRBJ1-5	-	-	TGTGCCAGCAGGGGCCTACAGGGTTACGGTCAGCCCCAGCATTTT	CASRGLQGYGQPQHF
TRBV20-1	TRBJ2-5	TRBD2	-	TGCAGTGCTGGACTAGCGGGGGGTAAGACCCAGTACTTC	CSAGLAGGKTQYF
TRBV7-2	TRBJ2-6	-	many	TGTGCCAGCAGCCCACGGCTGTCTGGGGCCAACGTCCTGACTTTC	CASSPRLSGANVLTF
TRBV5-4	TRBJ2-5	-	-	TGTTCCAGCAGCTTGGCCAGCCAAGAGACCCAGTACTTC	CSSSLASQETQYF
TRBV29-1	TRBJ2-7	-	many	TGCAGCGTTGCGGTAGGGCACTCCTACGAGCAGTACTTC	CSVAVGHSYEQYF
TRBV7-2	TRBJ2-5	-	few	TGTGCCAGCAGCTTAGGCGGGGTCCACCAAGAGACCCAGTACTTC	CASSLGGVHQETQYF
TRBV6-2/TRBV6-3	TRBJ2-5	-	-	TGTGCCAGCACCCCCGCCCTGATTCAAGAGACCCAGTACTTC	CASTPALIQETQYF
TRBV7-6	TRBJ1-4	TRBD1	many	TGTGCCAGCAGCTCCGGACAGGATAATGAAAAACTGTTTTTT	CASSSGQDNEKLFF
TRBV5-1	TRBJ2-1	-	few	TGCGCCAGCAGCTGGGAACCCAGGGTCGGGAAGTTCTTC	CASSWEPRVGKFF
TRBV6-5	TRBJ2-5	TRBD2	few	TGTGCCAGCAGTTCTAGCGGGGATGGTGAGACCCAGTACTTC	CASSSSGDGETQYF
TRBV7-2	TRBJ1-6	TRBD1	-	TGTGCCAGCAGCTTAGCCCGGGACAGGGCGGGTTCACCCCTCCACTTT	CASSLARDRAGSPLHF
TRBV29-1	TRBJ1-2	TRBD1	many	TGCAGCGTCCGTGACAGGGGGATACAAAGAGGCTACACCTTC	CSVRDRGIQRGYTF
TRBV7-2	TRBJ2-5	-	-	TGTGCCAGCAGCCCCGAGTGGGGTCGAGAGACCCAGTACTTC	CASSPEWGRETQYF
TRBV24-1	TRBJ2-1	TRBD1	-	TGTGCCACCAGTGAGTCCGGGACAGGGGGGAATGAGCAGTTCTTC	CATSESGTGGNEQFF
TRBV20-1	TRBJ2-1	-	-	TGCAGTGCACCAGACGGCTCCTACAATGAGCAGTTCTTC	CSAPDGSYNEQFF
TRBV6-5	TRBJ2-5	-	-	TGTGCCAGCAGTTACTCTGGACGGTGGAAGGTCCGAGAGACCCAGTACTTC	CASSYSGRWKVRETQYF
TRBV7-2	TRBJ2-7	TRBD2	many	TGTGCCAGCAGCTCCCTAGCGGGGAGCTCCTACGAGCAGTACTTC	CASSSLAGSSYEQYF
TRBV29-1	TRBJ2-1	-	many	TGCAGCGTTGAACCCCTCCTGGGCAATGAGCAGTTCTTC	CSVEPLLGNEQFF
TRBV4-3	TRBJ2-7	TRBD2	few	TGCGCCAGCAGCCAAGATATTCGGGGGGTGGGTGAGCAGTACTTC	CASSQDIRGVGEQYF
TRBV12-3/TRBV12-4	TRBJ2-3	-	-	TGTGCCAGCAGTTTAAGGATAGATACGCAGTATTTT	CASSLRIDTQYF
TRBV29-1	TRBJ2-1	TRBD1	-	TGCAGCTACATCTGGACAGGTCTGCCTAATGAGCAGTTCTTC	CSYIWTGLPNEQFF
TRBV6-6	TRBJ1-4	TRBD1	many	TGTGCCAGCAGTTGGACAGGGGGTGAAAAACTGTTTTTT	CASSWTGGEKLFF
TRBV6-2/TRBV6-3	TRBJ2-5	TRBD2	many	TGTGCCAGCAGTTATTTGGGAGGGCAGCGGGGCGAACGTTCGGACCAAGAGACCCAGTACTTC	CASSYLGGQRGERSDQETQYF
TRBV6-5	TRBJ1-1	-	few	TGTGCCAGCAGTTACGGGGCGACAGGAGAGGCTTTCTTT	CASSYGATGEAFF
TRBV30	TRBJ2-1	-	-	TGTGCCTGGAGTGTAGGGAGGGGGTCCTACGAGCAGTTCTTC	CAWSVGRGSYEQFF
TRBV7-2	TRBJ2-1	-	-	TGTGCCACCCAAGGGGGGCCAAGCTCCTACAATGAGCAGTTCTTC	CATQGGPSSYNEQFF
TRBV7-2	TRBJ2-3	TRBD2	-	TGTGCCAGCAGCCCGAAATCTAGCGGGGGCCCCACAGATACGCAGTATTTT	CASSPKSSGGPTDTQYF
TRBV20-1	TRBJ2-1	-	many	TGCAGTGCTAGAGATCTTAGGACACTAGGGAACAATAAGCAGTTCTTC	CSARDLRTLGNNKQFF
TRBV20-1	TRBJ2-2	-	-	TGCAGTGCTAGAGACAGTTTAGCCGGGGAGCTGTTTTTT	CSARDSLAGELFF
TRBV9	TRBJ2-5	-	-	TGTGCCAGCAGCGTAGCTTACAGCCAAGAGACCCAGTACTTC	CASSVAYSQETQYF
TRBV7-6	TRBJ2-3	-	many	TGTGCCAGCAGCTTAGATCTTATTAGTTTGGGGCGCGCTGCTACGCAGTATTTT	CASSLDLISLGRAATQYF
TRBV12-3/TRBV12-4	TRBJ2-4	-	many	TGTGCCAGCAGGGACACAGGGAAACTAGCCAAAAACATTCAGTACTTC	CASRDTGKLAKNIQYF
TRBV5-1	TRBJ2-1	TRBD1	many	TGCGCCAGCAGCTTGTACATTGTCGGACAGGGGGGGTACAATGAGCAGTTCTTC	CASSLYIVGQGGYNEQFF
TRBV7-8	TRBJ2-1	TRBD2	many	TGTGCCACCCAACCTACGGGACTAGCGGGGGACAATGAGCAGTTCTTC	CATQPTGLAGDNEQFF
TRBV10-3	TRBJ2-7	TRBD1	few	TGTGCCATCAGTGAAGTAATAGGGGACAGGCTCAGGCAGCAGTACTTC	CAISEVIGDRLRQQYF
TRBV11-2	TRBJ2-1	-	-	TGTGCCAGCAGCTTCATATCAGCGGTTAAGAATGAGCAGTTCTTC	CASSFISAVKNEQFF
TRBV12-3/TRBV12-4	TRBJ1-1	-	many	TGTGCCAGCATTTCGTTGCCTTATCAGAACACTGAAGCTTTCTTT	CASISLPYQNTEAFF
TRBV9	TRBJ1-2	-	few	TGTGCCAGCAGCGTAGGGGAGGGGCCACACTATGGCTACACCTTC	CASSVGEGPHYGYTF
TRBV29-1	TRBJ1-1	-	few	TGCAGCGTTGAAGACCTTGGACTGAACACTGAAGCTTTCTTT	CSVEDLGLNTEAFF